This TCR beta chain is drawn from a study of shared clonotypes between healthy human individuals. With respect to this clone: Within the sample, other DNA sequences also encode this same CDR3.

Running of the assay took place at deep level. Sequenced by immunoSEQ multiplex PCR; TCRdb stores in-frame clones only, minus some. The repertoire consists of millions of clones, with about 92% occurring once and the leading ten covering roughly 0.13%. V shed 9 bases and J shed 1 base, with 6 bases lying between them. There are 11 residues in the CDR3. Per germline, CDR1 MNHNS and CDR2 SASEGT. The source of this sequence is a man aged 18 to 30 in good health. Sequenced material: naive CD4+ T cells sorted from blood. Subset: CD45RA+ positively selected. The chain recombines TRBV6-1 with TRBJ1-1; D is uncertain. The CDR3 reads CASTKNTEAFF. The CDR3 DNA follows: TGTGCCAGTACTAAGAACACTGAAGCTTTCTTT.